These 19 T cell receptor beta chains were sequenced from one sample in a study of technical replicates of blood from a few donors. Sequencing used immunoSEQ multiplex PCR; TCRdb keeps in-frame clones, though not all of them. The table has around 75,000 clones, around 90% seen once. Sequencing was done on a sample of T cells isolated from PBMCs. The receptor source for this set is a human donor in good health.

The CDR3 here is CASSLTGNGYTF. The CDR3 region has the DNA TGTGCCAGCAGTTTAACCGGGAATGGCTACACCTTC. The chain couples TRBV27 to TRBJ1-2; D gene ambiguous. The CDR3 runs to 12 residues. Looked up from germline, CDR1 is MNHEY and CDR2 is SMNVEV (reference sequence). The germline V and J ends were trimmed by 2 bases and 6 bases, with 7 bases remaining between them.

This chain links TRBV11-2 with TRBJ1-2; 8 bases are shared with TRBD1. This CDR3 spans 14 amino acids. The J segment lost 7 bases and the V segment lost 2 bases, leaving 6 bases of the junction unmatched. Germline V gene sequence: CDR1 SGHAT, CDR2 FQNNGV. The CDR3 spells CASSLSQGASGYTF. The CDR3, as DNA: TGTGCCAGCAGCTTATCGCAGGGGGCAAGTGGCTACACCTTC.

The CDR3 region has the DNA TGCGCCAGCAGTTTCGGGACTCAGTATGGCTACACCTTC. This encodes CASSFGTQYGYTF. The chain carries TRBV4-1 and TRBJ1-2; perhaps TRBD1 as D (5 bases). The V gene's germline CDR1 is MGHRA and CDR2 YSYEKL. V gave up 6 bases and J gave up 5 bases, with 13 bases separating them. The CDR3 has 13 amino acids.

V gene TRBV7-3 combines with J gene TRBJ1-1; no clear D. V lost 2 bases and J 3 bases, leaving 10 bases between the germline ends. CDR1 and CDR2 (germline): SGHTA, FQGTGA. The CDR3 contains 14 residues. The CDR3 region is CASSLSGGYTEAFF. DNA for the CDR3: TGTGCCAGCAGCTTATCTGGAGGGTACACTGAAGCTTTCTTT. The full variable domain, completed using reference TRBV7-3 and TRBJ1-1, is GAGVSQTPSNKVTEKGKYVELRCDPISGHTALYWYRQSLGQGPEFLIYFQGTGAADDSGLPNDRFFAVRPEGSVSTLKIQRTERGDSAVYLCASSLSGGYTEAFFGQGTRLTVV.

The V and J genes are TRBV5-1 and TRBJ1-1; D is perhaps TRBD1 (5 bases). Germline values: CDR1 SGHRS, CDR2 YFSETQ. There are 14 residues in the CDR3. Trimming removed 1 base from V and 10 bases from J, with 17 bases in between. The CDR3, as DNA: TGCGCCAGCAGCTTGAGAGGGGAGGGAGAAGGAGCTTTCTTT. Translated: CASSLRGEGEGAFF.

The chain employs TRBV6-5 and TRBJ2-1; 9 bases are shared with TRBD2. From germline, CDR1 is MNHEY and CDR2 SVGAGI. The CDR3 has 16 residues. V shed 1 base, J shed 2 bases, and the junction held 3 bases outside the gene matches. The CDR3, as DNA: TGTGCCAGCAGTTACTATAGACTAGCGGCCTACAATGAGCAGTTCTTC. Its protein product is CASSYYRLAAYNEQFF.

This sequence joins TRBV19 and TRBJ2-5, with D perhaps matching TRBD2 (6 bases). With 3 bases removed from V and 4 bases from J, the gap between germline ends came to 12 bases. This CDR3 comprises 14 residues. Germline V gene lookup returns CDR1 LNHDA and CDR2 SQIVND (reference sequence). CDR3 nucleotides: TGTGCCAGTAGTATTGGAGGGATCGTAGAGACCCAGTACTTC. Residues: CASSIGGIVETQYF. Supplemented by reference TRBV19 and TRBJ2-5, the full variable domain reads DGGITQSPKYLFRKEGQNVTLSCEQNLNHDAMYWYRQDPGQGLRLIYYSQIVNDFQKGDIAEGYSVSREKKESFPLTVTSAQKNPTAFYLCASSIGGIVETQYFGPGTRLLVL.

CDR3 coding DNA: TGTGCCAGCAGCCCTATATCAGGGGCTTTGCGGGAAAAACTGTTTTTT. Translating it yields CASSPISGALREKLFF. The V call is TRBV9, the J call TRBJ1-4; D is perhaps TRBD1 (6 bases). V was pared by 4 bases and J by 8 bases, with 21 bases between. The germline gives CDR1 SGDLS, CDR2 YYNGEE. The CDR3 has 16 amino acids.

The gene calls are TRBV19 and TRBJ2-4; D is possibly TRBD2 (5 bases). The CDR3 length is 14 residues. The V gene's germline CDR1 is LNHDA and CDR2 SQIVND (reference sequence). V lost 4 bases and J lost 5, with 12 bases in between. The CDR3 DNA is TGTGCCAGTAGTACTGGAGGCCCCCAAAACATTCAGTACTTC. Encoded protein: CASSTGGPQNIQYF. Complete variable domain (other parts from reference TRBV19 and TRBJ2-4): DGGITQSPKYLFRKEGQNVTLSCEQNLNHDAMYWYRQDPGQGLRLIYYSQIVNDFQKGDIAEGYSVSREKKESFPLTVTSAQKNPTAFYLCASSTGGPQNIQYFGAGTRLSVL.

The V gene is TRBV7-6, the J gene TRBJ2-1; D is possibly TRBD2 (6 bases). V was clipped by 1 base and J by 3 bases, with 10 bases between them. The CDR3 is made up of 15 amino acids. The germline gives CDR1 SGHVS, CDR2 FNYEAQ. The CDR3, as DNA: TGTGCCAGCAGCTTAGATCAAGCGGGCTACAATGAGCAGTTCTTC. Protein sequence: CASSLDQAGYNEQFF.

The rearrangement joins TRBV4-2 to TRBJ2-3, with a weak D call TRBD1 (5 bases). This CDR3 spans 15 amino acids. Looked up from germline, CDR1 is LGHNA and CDR2 is YNFKEQ. Trimming took 0 bases from V and 13 from J, leaving 20 bases between them. In DNA, the CDR3 is TGTGCCAGCAGCCAAGACAGGGTGATCACGAAGAAGGAGTATTTT. This codes for CASSQDRVITKKEYF.

The genes are TRBV29-1 and TRBJ2-1; 10 positions agree with TRBD2. The CDR3 runs to 19 residues. With V trimmed by 4 bases and J by 0 bases, 15 bases remained unmatched. From germline, CDR1 is SQVTM and CDR2 ANQGSEA. The CDR3 loop reads CSVGRLGLAKTSSYNEQFF. The CDR3, as DNA: TGCAGCGTTGGCAGATTGGGACTAGCGAAGACTAGCTCCTACAATGAGCAGTTCTTC.

This chain uses TRBV19 with TRBJ2-7, with D perhaps matching TRBD2 (5 bases). CDR1 is LNHDA and CDR2 is SQIVND in the germline V gene (reference sequence). V lost 3 bases to trimming and J lost 4 bases, with 7 bases between them. CDR3 length equals 12 residues. CDR3 sequence: CASSMSGYEQYF. CDR3 nucleotides: TGTGCCAGTAGTATGTCGGGGTACGAGCAGTACTTC.

This chain connects TRBV29-1 to TRBJ2-2, with no clear D. The ends were cut back, 4 bases at V and 0 bases at J, with 6 bases in the middle. Germline V gene sequence: CDR1 SQVTM, CDR2 ANQGSEA. CDR3 length: 13 residues. This chain's CDR3 is CSVAGPNTGELFF. DNA for the CDR3: TGCAGCGTTGCTGGCCCGAACACCGGGGAGCTGTTTTTT.

This rearrangement joins TRBV5-5 to TRBJ2-7; tentatively, D is TRBD1 (5 bases). Trimming stripped 4 bases from V and 6 bases from J, with 11 bases between. Germline assignment: CDR1 SGHKS and CDR2 YYEKEE (reference sequence). The CDR3 has 12 residues. The CDR3 DNA sequence: TGTGCCAGCAGCCCCGAAAGGGGCGAGCAGTACTTC. Its protein product is CASSPERGEQYF.

This chain joins TRBV10-1 and TRBJ2-5; D call uncertain. The length of the CDR3 is 15 residues. Germline CDR1 is WNHNN and CDR2 is SYGVQD (reference sequence). V lost 1 base and J 0 bases, leaving 9 bases between the germline ends. The CDR3 DNA follows: TGCGCCAGCAGTGAGTTGTACGGGTACCAAGAGACCCAGTACTTC. Translation: CASSELYGYQETQYF.

The chain links TRBV9 to TRBJ2-3; 13 positions agree with TRBD2. The V and J ends lost 3 bases and 2 bases, in that order; junction bases with no gene match: 3. The V gene's germline CDR1 is SGDLS and CDR2 YYNGEE. There are 16 residues in the CDR3. The CDR3 loop reads CASSAGLAGATDTQYF. The CDR3 coding sequence is TGTGCCAGCAGCGCCGGACTAGCGGGGGCCACAGATACGCAGTATTTT.

This clone was detected once. The chain is built from TRBV5-1 and TRBJ2-1; TRBD2 matches at 13 bases. Germline CDR1 is SGHRS and CDR2 is YFSETQ. J lost 16 bases, V lost 4 bases, and 14 bases had no gene match. This CDR3 spans 15 amino acids. CDR3 sequence reads: CASSQPYGLAGVVFF. In DNA form, the CDR3 reads TGCGCCAGCAGCCAGCCATACGGACTAGCGGGGGTCGTATTCTTC.

The rearrangement links TRBV28 to TRBJ2-1; the match to TRBD2 covers 9 bases. V lost 8 bases, J lost 10 bases, and 15 bases stayed unmatched. Germline CDR1 reads MDHEN; CDR2 reads SYDVKM. The CDR3 covers 15 residues. The CDR3 region has the DNA TGTGCCAGCGGTTCGCTGCCTAGCGGGAAGGTGGAGCAGTTCTTC. Protein product: CASGSLPSGKVEQFF.